Each of the 32 T cell receptor beta chains below was sequenced from the same sample in a study of OX40 agonist ivuxolimab in advanced cancers. The data were produced by immunoSEQ multiplex PCR, yet TCRdb's version contains in-frame clones alone and is incomplete. The data hold tens of thousands of clones, with around 84% observed a single time. This material consisted of CD4+ or CD8+ T cells sorted from blood, taken in a trial of the OX40 agonist ivuxolimab. These TCRs come from an adult with an advanced solid tumor such as melanoma, head and neck, liver or kidney cancer.

There are a few counts of this clone. The chain has TRBV19 and TRBJ2-5, with a weak D call TRBD1 (6 bases). CDR1 LNHDA and CDR2 SQIVND come from the germline V gene (reference sequence). The CDR3 is 13 residues long. Between the trimmed V and J ends, which lost 4 bases and 6 bases, there was a span of 12 bases. The CDR3 nucleotides are TGTGCCAGTAGTAGGGGGCCTCCCAAGACCCAGTACTTC. It specifies CASSRGPPKTQYF.

The CDR3 region is CASSGWDSFTDTQYF. CDR3 nucleotides: TGTGCCAGCTCAGGTTGGGACAGTTTTACAGATACGCAGTATTTT. This chain joins TRBV18 and TRBJ2-3; 7 bases match TRBD1. The CDR3 runs 15 residues. After removal of 5 bases from V and 3 bases from J, the junction contained 8 bases not matched to a gene. The germline CDR1 and CDR2 sequences are KGHSH and LQKENI. The complete variable domain, with remaining parts taken from reference TRBV18 and TRBJ2-3, reads NAGVMQNPRHLVRRRGQEARLRCSPMKGHSHVYWYRQLPEEGLKFMVYLQKENIIDESGMPKERFSAEFPKEGPSILRIQQVVRGDSAAYFCASSGWDSFTDTQYFGPGTRLTVL.

The chain joins TRBV2 to TRBJ1-2; D unresolved. Trimming cost V 4 bases and J 0 bases, with 9 bases left between them. This CDR3 is built from 14 residues. Germline V gene data show CDR1 as SNHLY and CDR2 as FYNNEI. The CDR3 sequence is CASSVASSNYGYTF. The CDR3 DNA sequence: TGTGCCAGCAGTGTGGCCAGTTCTAACTATGGCTACACCTTC. Filled out from reference TRBV2 and TRBJ1-2, the complete variable domain reads EPEVTQTPSHQVTQMGQEVILRCVPISNHLYFYWYRQILGQKVEFLVSFYNNEISEKSEIFDDQFSVERPDGSNFTLKIRSTKLEDSAMYFCASSVASSNYGYTFGSGTRLTVV.

Only a few counts were recorded for this clone. The rearrangement uses TRBV5-1 and TRBJ1-6; D is uncertain. V lost 0 bases to trimming and J lost 7 bases, with 11 bases between them. Germline CDR1 is SGHRS and CDR2 is YFSETQ. The CDR3 is made up of 15 amino acids. CDR3 coding DNA: TGCGCCAGCAGCTTGGCCGCACAGAGGAATTCACCCCTCCACTTT. Protein: CASSLAAQRNSPLHF.

The chain is built from TRBV13 and TRBJ1-3; weak D call: TRBD1 (5 bases). Trimming cost V 0 bases and J 2 bases, with 8 bases left between them. This CDR3 comprises 15 residues. CDR1 and CDR2 (germline): PRHDT, FYEKMQ (reference sequence). The DNA of the CDR3 is TGTGCCAGCAGCTTAGGCCGGGGGGCTGGAAACACCATATATTTT. It specifies CASSLGRGAGNTIYF.

V and J are TRBV6-5 and TRBJ1-1; 7 bases are shared with TRBD1. The germline V gene encodes CDR1 MNHEY and CDR2 SVGAGI. The CDR3 length is 16 residues. The J segment lost 3 bases and the V segment lost 0 bases, leaving 7 bases of the junction unmatched. This CDR3 reads CASSYSFRDRHTEAFF. CDR3 DNA: TGTGCCAGCAGTTACTCCTTTCGGGACAGACACACTGAAGCTTTCTTT.

The chain combines TRBV5-1 with TRBJ2-7, with a possible D match to TRBD2 (6 bases). This CDR3 region has 15 residues. Between the trimmed V and J ends, which lost 1 base and 4 bases, there was a span of 15 bases. Germline CDR1 is SGHRS and CDR2 is YFSETQ. The CDR3 nucleotides read TGCGCCAGCAGCTTGAGGTCAGGTGGGACTTACGAGCAGTACTTC. This codes for CASSLRSGGTYEQYF.

The J gene is TRBJ2-7, the V gene TRBV28; TRBD2 is a possible D gene (6 bases). Deletions cut 8 bases from V and 3 bases from J, with 11 bases between. The CDR3 sequence is 12 residues long. In germline, CDR1 is MDHEN, CDR2 SYDVKM. CDR3 nucleotides: TGTGCCAGCGGCGGGGCTGACTACGAGCAGTACTTC. Translated, it gives CASGGADYEQYF.

The V gene is TRBV15, the J gene TRBJ2-1, with D possibly called TRBD1 or TRBD2 (6 bases each). The CDR3 has 14 amino acids. V was clipped by 5 bases and J by 4 bases, with 12 bases between them. The germline gives CDR1 LNHNV, CDR2 YYDKDF (reference sequence). CDR3 in amino acids: CATSLRRGYNEQFF. The CDR3 DNA sequence: TGTGCCACCAGCCTTCGGAGGGGGTACAATGAGCAGTTCTTC.

This clone was recorded a few times. V is TRBV5-5 and J is TRBJ1-1, with TRBD1 matching over 7 bases. The V gene's germline CDR1 is SGHKS and CDR2 YYEKEE (reference sequence). The CDR3 has 14 residues. J was trimmed by 1 base and V by 0 bases; bases with no gene match: 0. The DNA for the CDR3 is TGTGCCAGCAGCTTGGGGACAGGGAACACTGAAGCTTTCTTT. Residues: CASSLGTGNTEAFF.

The count of this clone is one. V usage is TRBV29-1 and J usage is TRBJ2-3; D call uncertain. V lost 1 base and J 15 bases, leaving 11 bases between the germline ends. The CDR3 has 10 amino acids. Germline assignment: CDR1 SQVTM and CDR2 ANQGSEA. CDR3 in amino acids: CSVEAPDHYF. Written as DNA, the CDR3 is TGCAGCGTTGAAGCCCCCGACCATTATTTT.

This clone occurred a few times. The chain carries TRBV10-2 and TRBJ2-5; TRBD2 matches at 12 bases. V shed 2 bases, J shed 1 base, and the junction held 5 bases outside the gene matches. The CDR3 is 17 residues long. Per germline, CDR1 WSHSY and CDR2 SAAADI. For the CDR3, the DNA is TGCGCCAGCAGTGAGCCTAGACTAGCGGGGGCCCAAGAGACCCAGTACTTC. Protein product: CASSEPRLAGAQETQYF.

The chain is built from TRBV29-1 and TRBJ2-3; 9 positions match TRBD1. Losses at the gene ends were 6 bases for V and 3 bases for J; bases not matched to a gene: 4. Germline V lookup: CDR1 SQVTM, CDR2 ANQGSEA. The CDR3 is made up of 13 amino acids. DNA of the CDR3: TGCAGCGTGACCGGGACAGGGACAGATACGCAGTATTTT. Its translation is CSVTGTGTDTQYF.

The rearrangement joins TRBV7-9 to TRBJ1-5, with 8 positions matching TRBD1. V lost 5 bases, J lost 7 bases, and 10 bases stayed unmatched. Germline lookup yields CDR1 SEHNR and CDR2 FQNEAQ (reference sequence). This CDR3 spans 15 amino acids. CDR3 in amino acids: CASSPGQVLEQPQHF. CDR3 DNA: TGTGCCAGCAGCCCGGGACAGGTTCTAGAGCAGCCCCAGCATTTT.

V usage is TRBV4-1 and J usage is TRBJ2-1; a weak D match, TRBD1 (6 bases). From germline, CDR1 is MGHRA and CDR2 YSYEKL. CDR3 length: 11 residues. The germline V and J ends were trimmed by 7 bases and 9 bases, with 10 bases remaining between them. The DNA for the CDR3 is TGCGCCAGCAAACAGGGTGCTGAGCAGTTCTTC. Translation: CASKQGAEQFF.

The V and J genes are TRBV7-6 and TRBJ1-6, with D possibly being TRBD1 (6 bases). In germline, CDR1 is SGHVS, CDR2 FNYEAQ. There are 11 residues in the CDR3. V was clipped by 8 bases and J by 9 bases, with 8 bases between them. DNA for the CDR3: TGTGCCAGCGGGGGGGCTTCACCCCTCCACTTT. It codes for CASGGASPLHF.

The rearrangement links TRBV7-9 to TRBJ2-7, with unresolved D. The CDR3 length is 12 residues. Looked up from germline, CDR1 is SEHNR and CDR2 is FQNEAQ (reference sequence). V was shortened by 3 bases and J by 12 bases, with 15 bases between the two germline ends. The CDR3, as DNA: TGTGCCAGCAGCTTCCAGGACGGCGCTGGGTACTTC. Its translation is CASSFQDGAGYF.

The chain carries TRBV6-4 and TRBJ1-1; D remains ambiguous. CDR1 is MRHNA and CDR2 is SNTAGT in the germline V gene. The CDR3 is 13 amino acids. Trimming shortened V by 5 bases and J by 1 base, and 8 bases separated the two germline ends. CDR3: CASSLTENTEAFF. The DNA of the CDR3 is TGTGCCAGCAGTCTCACAGAGAACACTGAAGCTTTCTTT.

The V call is TRBV7-3, the J call TRBJ2-3, with D maybe TRBD2 (6 bases). V was clipped by 4 bases and J by 0 bases, with 11 bases between them. CDR1 and CDR2 from the germline V gene are SGHTA and FQGTGA. This CDR3 spans 15 amino acids. Written as DNA, the CDR3 is TGTGCCAGCAGCTCCGGGACTTCTAGCACAGATACGCAGTATTTT. This gives the protein CASSSGTSSTDTQYF.

J is TRBJ2-2 and V is TRBV5-8; weak D call: TRBD1 (6 bases). V dropped 3 bases and J dropped 4 bases, with 10 bases sitting between them. CDR1 is SGHTS and CDR2 is YDEGEE in the germline V gene. The CDR3 contains 14 residues. CDR3 coding DNA: TGTGCCAGCAGCTGGGACATCTTCACCGGGGAGCTGTTTTTT. Protein: CASSWDIFTGELFF.

The count of this clone is one. The chain couples TRBV4-3 to TRBJ1-2, with D unclear. V was clipped by 0 bases and J by 5 bases, with 16 bases between them. The germline CDR1 and CDR2 sequences are LGHNA and YSLEER. This CDR3 is built from 16 residues. The CDR3 spells CASSQDERAQVYGYTF. CDR3 DNA sequence: TGCGCCAGCAGCCAAGATGAGAGGGCCCAGGTTTATGGCTACACCTTC.

The V gene is TRBV28, the J gene TRBJ1-6; D is ambiguous. The CDR3 covers 13 residues. The germline V gene has CDR1 MDHEN and CDR2 SYDVKM. V lost 3 bases and J 5 bases, leaving 5 bases between the germline ends. The CDR3: CASSLWDNSPLHF. In DNA, the CDR3 is TGTGCCAGCAGTTTGTGGGATAATTCACCCCTCCACTTT. Complete variable domain (other parts from reference TRBV28 and TRBJ1-6): DVKVTQSSRYLVKRTGEKVFLECVQDMDHENMFWYRQDPGLGLRLIYFSYDVKMKEKGDIPEGYSVSREKKERFSLILESASTNQTSMYLCASSLWDNSPLHFGNGTRLTVT.

This chain joins TRBV20-1 and TRBJ1-2; a possible D gene is TRBD1 (6 bases). V was cut by 6 bases and J by 5 bases, with 10 bases left in between. The germline CDR1 and CDR2 sequences are DFQATT and SNEGSKA (reference sequence). The CDR3 extends over 11 amino acids. The CDR3 sequence: CSAGQPYGYTF. CDR3 DNA sequence: TGCAGTGCCGGACAGCCGTATGGCTACACCTTC.

This clone was recorded once. The CDR3 sequence: CASSKWKRTGNTGELFF. The CDR3 DNA reads as TGTGCCAGCAGCAAATGGAAAAGGACAGGGAACACCGGGGAGCTGTTTTTT. The chain recombines TRBV21-1 with TRBJ2-2; the table's D call of TRBD1 was not tested on the DNA. TRBV21-1 represents a pseudogene. The length of the CDR3 is 17 residues.

This clone has more than one count but fewer than ten. The rearrangement joins TRBV5-4 to TRBJ2-5, with 7 bases aligning to TRBD1. From germline, CDR1 is SGHNT and CDR2 YYREEE (reference sequence). CDR3 length: 15 residues. With V trimmed by 0 bases and J by 5 bases, 7 bases remained unmatched. Here the CDR3 DNA reads TGTGCCAGCAGCTTGGAGACAGGGCCGGGGGAGACCCAGTACTTC. Protein: CASSLETGPGETQYF.

The rearrangement uses TRBV12-5 and TRBJ2-7; 8 positions match TRBD1. With 5 bases clipped from V and 1 base from J, the junction kept 7 bases outside the gene matches. Germline V gives CDR1 LGHNT, CDR2 FRNRAP. The CDR3 extends over 15 amino acids. CDR3 loop: CASGLRDRRSYEQYF. In DNA, the CDR3 is TGTGCTAGTGGTCTCCGGGACAGGAGATCCTACGAGCAGTACTTC.

This chain connects TRBV9 to TRBJ2-1, with 11 bases fitting TRBD1. This CDR3 has 16 residues. V lost 8 bases and J lost 1; bases outside the gene matches: 8. Germline V gene data show CDR1 as SGDLS and CDR2 as YYNGEE. The CDR3 nucleotides read TGTGCCAGTCGGACAGGGGGCCGCACGTCCTACAATGAGCAGTTCTTC. Translating it yields CASRTGGRTSYNEQFF.

In its sample, this clone was seen once. The V call is TRBV27, the J call TRBJ1-1; 7 bases are a match to TRBD1. From germline, CDR1 is MNHEY and CDR2 SMNVEV (reference sequence). J lost 2 bases, V lost 6 bases, and 3 bases had no gene match. There are 13 residues in the CDR3. Here the CDR3 DNA reads TGTGCCAGCAGCTGGGACAGAAACACTGAAGCTTTCTTT. Its protein is CASSWDRNTEAFF.

The rearrangement joins TRBV7-6 to TRBJ1-5; possibly TRBD1 for D (5 bases). V lost 5 bases and J 6 bases, leaving 17 bases between the germline ends. This CDR3 comprises 15 residues. From germline, CDR1 is SGHVS and CDR2 FNYEAQ. CDR3 nucleotides: TGTGCCAGCAGCCGCACAGGCGAGATTGGTCAGCCCCAGCATTTT. Encoded protein: CASSRTGEIGQPQHF.

The chain is built from TRBV5-4 and TRBJ2-3, with 10 bases aligning to TRBD2. The V and J ends lost 4 bases and 5 bases, in that order; junction bases with no gene match: 10. The CDR3 consists of 16 residues. Germline CDR1 and CDR2: SGHNT and YYREEE (reference sequence). CDR3 DNA: TGTGCCAGCAGCGGGAGCGGGGGGGCCTTTCTAGATACGCAGTATTTT. It codes for CASSGSGGAFLDTQYF.

The chain joins TRBV6-5 to TRBJ2-5, with a possible D match to TRBD2 (6 bases). Germline loops: CDR1 MNHEY, CDR2 SVGAGI. The length of the CDR3 is 15 residues. Trimming took off 2 bases at V and 3 bases at J, with 13 bases between the two ends. The CDR3 region has the DNA TGTGCCAGCAGTTACGTCAGGAGGGCCGAAGAGACCCAGTACTTC. Residues: CASSYVRRAEETQYF.

The gene calls are TRBV7-6 and TRBJ1-4; D call uncertain. CDR1 SGHVS and CDR2 FNYEAQ come from the germline V gene. The CDR3 consists of 13 residues. Trimming pared 0 bases from V and 5 bases from J, leaving 4 bases between. This CDR3 is CASSLAENEKLFF. CDR3 nucleotide sequence: TGTGCCAGCAGCTTAGCTGAGAATGAAAAACTGTTTTTT.